This T cell receptor beta chain comes out of a study of T cell responses to AZD1222 COVID-19 vaccine. Study context: Pooled samples include second doses given at about 4 or 12 weeks.

As to this clone: The antigen is not known.

The data were produced by immunoSEQ multiplex PCR, yet TCRdb's version contains in-frame clones alone and is incomplete. The sample has 130,000 or so clones, about 89% seen once. Whole-study findings and limits: Most donors were white British and more were female, and clonal diversity was possibly underestimated.

The length of the CDR3 is 15 residues. J was trimmed by 2 bases and V by 4 bases; bases with no gene match: 6. The germline V gene has CDR1 SGHTA and CDR2 FQGNSA. Here the sequenced sample was peripheral blood, taken on day 0 of AZD1222 vaccination. The gene calls are TRBV7-2 and TRBJ2-3; TRBD1 matches at 7 bases. The TCR was taken from an adult in good health. Here the CDR3 reads CASSSQGTVTDTQYF. DNA for the CDR3: TGTGCCAGCAGCTCCCAGGGGACAGTCACAGATACGCAGTATTTT. The variable domain in full, with the rest retrieved from reference TRBV7-2 and TRBJ2-3, is GAGVSQSPSNKVTEKGKDVELRCDPISGHTALYWYRQSLGQGLEFLIYFQGNSAPDKSGLPSDRFSAERTGGSVSTLTIQRTQQEDSAVYLCASSSQGTVTDTQYFGPGTRLTVL.